The text below deals with one T cell receptor beta chain. There is no known antigen for this receptor. No base quality values were provided; no much bigger clone lies one nucleotide off. V is pruned by 8 bases and J by 6 bases, leaving 7 bases of the junction without a gene match. Its CDR3 holds 14 amino acids, cysteine through phenylalanine. The DNA shown is the 42-base CDR3, in frame from base 1. Via the germline V gene, CDR1 is MNHEY and CDR2 SVGAGI. TCRbeta CDR3 regions were amplified from genomic DNA by means of the immunoSEQ Assay, a bias-controlled multiplex PCR. As for the original processing: The number of nucleated cells in each sample was estimated by amplification of reference gene primers within the assay. To quantify the absolute abundance of each unique TCRbeta CDR3 rearrangement, sequence reads were collapsed and filtered. For each sample, productive Simpson clonality was calculated as the square root of Simpson's diversity index across productive rearrangements. Drawn from immuneACCESS, this table holds only the in-frame rearrangements with V and J called that TCRdb kept. Clones are partly lost; checked studies trace under half to an unresolved V gene and leave the rest unexplained. D and trimming come from the DNA, and the V and J calls and clone size come from that table. The sample has 300,000 to 350,000 clones on record, 88% of them singletons. The top ten clonotypes cover about 7.3% of the sample.

One collaborating source in Seattle enrolled patients while the patients were actively infected and followed the patients over time throughout the course of disease. Collaborating institutions collected whole blood in K2EDTA tubes following their own protocols. For TCRbeta analysis, collaborator samples were shipped as frozen whole blood, as isolated PBMCs, or as DNA extracted from either sample type. These data originate in a study of blood T cell repertoires in COVID-19 (dated by TCRdb to about 2020). Study-level background: Samples covering the acute and convalescent phases of COVID-19 were provided by collaborators in the United States, Italy and Spain. Where available, HLA class I and class II types were taken from metadata supplied by the sample provider and were not determined by assay-based typing. Deeply sampled blood TCRbeta repertoires from subjects exposed to, actively infected with, or recovered from COVID-19 were included in the dataset. The samples were drawn from two sources: the first 160 participants of the ongoing ImmuneRACE study, and fewer than 1,500 subjects contributed by 6 global collaborators. The material from the prospective study consisted of cDNA or gDNA derived from T cells, B-cell-depleted T cells, or PBMCs. The sample metadata nearly always contained a de-identified subject ID, COVID-19 status, age in years and sex. The repertoires were released in a freely available public database meant as a resource for research on the immune response to SARS-CoV-2.

Results the study describes overall, beyond this receptor: The amount of clinical and demographic metadata varied by source and participant and was provided uncurated.

Sequenced material: peripheral blood. This chain is built from TRBV6-5 and TRBJ2-1; 10 bases in the junction line up with TRBD2. The origin of this receptor is a woman between 65 and 79 years old with COVID-19, enrolled during active disease. The encoded CDR3 is CASQAGGTSNEQFF. The sequenced DNA: TGTGCCAGCCAAGCGGGGGGGACGAGCAATGAGCAGTTCTTC.